Below are 31 T cell receptor beta chains sequenced from a single sample in a study of blood T cell repertoires in COVID-19. The assay was immunoSEQ multiplex PCR, and TCRdb's table has in-frame clones only and misses some. This sample has about 440,000 clones; roughly 89% occur once, and the top ten carry 4% to 5.5%. Material for sequencing was peripheral blood. The receptors were sampled from a woman aged 25 to 39 with acute or convalescent COVID-19.

This chain links TRBV12-3 or TRBV12-4 with TRBJ2-3; a possible D gene is TRBD2 (5 bases). The CDR3 length is 12 residues. The V end was cut by 5 bases, the J end by 4 bases, with 7 bases between. CDR3 bases: TGTGCCAGCAGTACTAGTCCAGATACGCAGTATTTT. Its translation is CASSTSPDTQYF.

The gene calls are TRBV30 and TRBJ1-3; a possible D gene is TRBD1 (6 bases). The V end was cut by 0 bases, the J end by 5 bases, with 14 bases between. Germline loops: CDR1 GTSNPN, CDR2 SVGIG (reference sequence). This CDR3 comprises 15 residues. For the CDR3, the DNA is TGTGCCTGGAGTGTATCGGCACAGGGCAGAAACACCATATATTTT. It translates to CAWSVSAQGRNTIYF.

This clone has only one observation. The chain employs TRBV5-6 and TRBJ1-4; 7 bases line up with TRBD1. The CDR3 spans 17 residues. The ends lost 2 bases at V and 0 bases at J; junction bases unmatched: 7. Germline lookup yields CDR1 SGHDT and CDR2 YYEEEE. CDR3 sequence: CASSLSGTAATNEKLFF. In DNA form, the CDR3 reads TGTGCCAGCAGCTTATCCGGGACAGCAGCAACTAATGAAAAACTGTTTTTT.

V is TRBV7-2 and J is TRBJ2-6; TRBD1 aligns across 7 bases. CDR1 is SGHTA and CDR2 is FQGNSA in the germline V gene. The CDR3 contains 14 residues. Trimming cost V 5 bases and J 4 bases; bases outside gene matches: 2. Written as DNA, the CDR3 is TGTGCCAGCAGCACGACAGGGGGGGCCAACGTCCTGACTTTC. Its protein product is CASSTTGGANVLTF.

This clone was counted only a few times. The rearrangement joins TRBV7-9 to TRBJ2-1, with 9 bases fitting TRBD1. This CDR3 is 15 amino acids long. Germline V lookup: CDR1 SEHNR, CDR2 FQNEAQ (reference sequence). Germline trimming cut 4 bases from V and 6 bases from J; bases unmatched to any gene: 7. CDR3 sequence reads: CASSSPGQGGNEQFF. The CDR3 region has the DNA TGTGCCAGCAGCTCACCGGGACAGGGTGGCAATGAGCAGTTCTTC. The variable domain in full, with the rest retrieved from reference TRBV7-9 and TRBJ2-1, is DTGVSQNPRHKITKRGQNVTFRCDPISEHNRLYWYRQTLGQGPEFLTYFQNEAQLEKSRLLSDRFSAERPKGSFSTLEIQRTEQGDSAMYLCASSSPGQGGNEQFFGPGTRLTVL.

The chain joins TRBV20-1 to TRBJ1-6, with unresolved D. Trimming removed 5 bases at V and 14 bases at J, with 10 bases between. Germline lookup yields CDR1 DFQATT and CDR2 SNEGSKA (reference sequence). The CDR3 totals 10 residues. CDR3 in amino acids: CSAPSSSLHF. The CDR3 nucleotides read TGCAGTGCTCCTAGTTCGTCCCTCCACTTT.

About this clone: A much larger clone lies a single base off, so this may be a read error. The sample contains more than one DNA sequence encoding this CDR3. The rearrangement uses TRBV5-1 and TRBJ1-5, with a tentative D call TRBD1 (5 bases). The length of the CDR3 is 14 residues. CDR1 is SGHRS, CDR2 YFSETQ, per germline. Trimming cost V 4 bases and J 0 bases, with 8 bases left between them. The CDR3, as DNA: TGCGCCAGCAGCCCGGACAATAGCAATCAGCCCCAGCATTTT. It yields the protein CASSPDNSNQPQHF.

The chain has TRBV6-1 and TRBJ1-1, with D perhaps TRBD1 (6 bases). Trimming pared 5 bases from V and 4 bases from J, leaving 14 bases between. This CDR3 is 14 amino acids long. The germline CDR1 and CDR2 sequences are MNHNS and SASEGT. CDR3 amino acids: CASSLASGATEAFF. The CDR3 nucleotides are TGTGCCAGCAGTTTGGCGTCAGGGGCCACTGAAGCTTTCTTT.

The chain is built from TRBV12-5 and TRBJ2-7; tentative D call: TRBD1 (5 bases). V lost 6 bases and J lost 5, with 8 bases in between. Germline V gene lookup returns CDR1 LGHNT and CDR2 FRNRAP. The CDR3 has 11 residues. The CDR3 protein is CASGIRDEQYF. DNA of the CDR3: TGTGCTAGTGGCATCAGGGACGAGCAGTACTTC.

This chain connects TRBV18 to TRBJ2-3; TRBD2 aligns across 12 bases. The trim removed 3 bases at V and 2 bases at J, leaving 3 bases unmatched. Germline V lookup: CDR1 KGHSH, CDR2 LQKENI. The CDR3 loop spans 16 amino acids. The CDR3 protein is CASSPPSGGATDTQYF. CDR3 nucleotide sequence: TGTGCCAGCTCACCTCCTAGCGGGGGGGCCACAGATACGCAGTATTTT.

The rearrangement uses TRBV20-1 and TRBJ2-4; D not resolved. Germline CDR1 and CDR2: DFQATT and SNEGSKA (reference sequence). V was trimmed by 7 bases and J by 6 bases, leaving 7 bases between them. This CDR3 is 10 amino acids long. The CDR3 DNA follows: TGCAGTGTGCCAGGAAACATTCAGTACTTC. Translated: CSVPGNIQYF.

The chain carries TRBV12-2 and TRBJ2-5; the table assigns TRBD2, which was not confirmed against the DNA. TRBV12-2 constitutes a pseudogene. The CDR3 is made up of 17 amino acids. The DNA of the CDR3 is TGTGCAAGTCGCTCCTACCTTACTAGCGGGAGAAAAGAGACCCAGTACTTC. It encodes CASRSYLTSGRKETQYF.

The V gene is TRBV10-1, the J gene TRBJ2-3; D gene ambiguous. In germline, CDR1 is WNHNN, CDR2 SYGVQD (reference sequence). Trimming shortened V by 4 bases and J by 6 bases, and 11 bases separated the two germline ends. The CDR3 spans 13 residues. The CDR3 DNA sequence: TGCGCCAGCAGTGCCCGACTGTACGATACGCAGTATTTT. Protein: CASSARLYDTQYF.

The rearrangement links TRBV11-2 to TRBJ1-3, with 7 nucleotides matching TRBD1. V shed 5 bases, J shed 3 bases, and the junction held 7 bases outside the gene matches. CDR3 length: 15 amino acids. Germline loops: CDR1 SGHAT, CDR2 FQNNGV. The CDR3 protein is CASSLGQVLGNTIYF. The CDR3 region has the DNA TGTGCCAGCAGCCTAGGACAGGTACTTGGAAACACCATATATTTT.

A single count supports this clone. The chain has TRBV12-3 or TRBV12-4 and TRBJ2-5; no clear D. The CDR3 is 13 amino acids. Trimming stripped 3 bases from V and 5 bases from J, with 10 bases between. The CDR3 protein is CASSFGSGETQYF. CDR3 bases: TGTGCCAGCAGTTTTGGGTCCGGGGAGACCCAGTACTTC.

CDR3 sequence: CASSSLGALQETQYF. CDR3 coding DNA: TGTGCCAGCAGTTCACTTGGGGCACTCCAAGAGACCCAGTACTTC. This sequence joins TRBV28 and TRBJ2-5; a possible D gene is TRBD1 (5 bases). The CDR3 has 15 amino acids. V dropped 4 bases and J dropped 1 base, with 13 bases sitting between them. Germline-derived CDR1 and CDR2 are MDHEN and SYDVKM. Full variable domain (missing parts from reference TRBV28 and TRBJ2-5): DVKVTQSSRYLVKRTGEKVFLECVQDMDHENMFWYRQDPGLGLRLIYFSYDVKMKEKGDIPEGYSVSREKKERFSLILESASTNQTSMYLCASSSLGALQETQYFGPGTRLLVL.

This chain joins TRBV25-1 and TRBJ2-7; a weak D match, TRBD1 (6 bases). The CDR3 has 14 amino acids. Trimming removed 6 bases at V and 5 bases at J, with 17 bases between. From germline, CDR1 is MGHDK and CDR2 SYGVNS. This CDR3 reads CASSPQGFANEQYF. The CDR3, as DNA: TGTGCCAGCAGCCCACAGGGCTTTGCTAACGAGCAGTACTTC.

A few counts support this clone. For the CDR3, the DNA is TGCGCCAGCAGTGGCGGAGCCTACGAGCAGTACTTC. The encoded protein is CASSGGAYEQYF. The chain uses TRBV5-1 and TRBJ2-7; D remains unclear. The CDR3 is 12 amino acids. Germline V gene sequence: CDR1 SGHRS, CDR2 YFSETQ. V lost 5 bases to trimming and J lost 2 bases, with 8 bases between them.

The chain couples TRBV28 to TRBJ2-3; D ambiguous. V lost 3 bases and J lost 9, with 10 bases in between. CDR3 size: 12 residues. Germline values: CDR1 MDHEN, CDR2 SYDVKM. CDR3 loop: CASSLVSGTQYF. The CDR3 bases are TGTGCCAGCAGTTTGGTGTCCGGGACGCAGTATTTT.

The chain has TRBV19 and TRBJ1-4; D call uncertain. The V end was cut by 3 bases, the J end by 0 bases, with 11 bases between. The germline CDR1 and CDR2 sequences are LNHDA and SQIVND (reference sequence). The CDR3 consists of 16 residues. The CDR3 DNA is TGTGCCAGTAGTATTCTAACGGAGGCAACTAATGAAAAACTGTTTTTT. This sequence encodes CASSILTEATNEKLFF.

V gene TRBV19 combines with J gene TRBJ2-5, with 10 nucleotides matching TRBD2. Per germline, CDR1 LNHDA and CDR2 SQIVND (reference sequence). After removal of 3 bases from V and 3 bases from J, the junction contained 4 bases not matched to a gene. CDR3 length: 15 residues. Here the CDR3 reads CASSILAGDKETQYF. CDR3 in DNA: TGTGCCAGTAGTATCCTAGCGGGAGACAAAGAGACCCAGTACTTC.

The rearrangement links TRBV5-8 to TRBJ1-2; unclear D gene. The germline V gene encodes CDR1 SGHTS and CDR2 YDEGEE. The CDR3 covers 15 residues. V was shortened by 6 bases and J by 4 bases, with 19 bases between the two germline ends. CDR3 in amino acids: CASNLSPGGRYGYTF. Here the CDR3 DNA reads TGTGCCAGCAACCTATCTCCGGGAGGGCGCTATGGCTACACCTTC.

CDR3 sequence reads: CASSYIAGPQETQYF. The CDR3 bases are TGCGCCAGTAGCTATATAGCGGGGCCCCAAGAGACCCAGTACTTC. This chain joins TRBV4-1 and TRBJ2-5; 8 bases fit TRBD2. The germline gives CDR1 MGHRA, CDR2 YSYEKL. The CDR3 has 15 residues. The V gene end was trimmed by 9 bases and the J gene end by 1 base; junction bases not matched to a gene: 10.

The rearrangement links TRBV3-1 (or the pseudogene TRBV3-2) to TRBJ1-1; 11 bases fit TRBD1. This CDR3 is built from 13 residues. The germline CDR1 and CDR2 sequences are LGHDT and YNNKEL (reference sequence). V dropped 6 bases and J dropped 4; count of bases not matched to a gene: 1. This CDR3 reads CASRGQGATEAFF. In nucleotides, the CDR3 is TGTGCCAGCAGAGGACAGGGGGCCACTGAAGCTTTCTTT.

The V call is TRBV2, the J call TRBJ1-2, with unresolved D. The V gene's germline CDR1 is SNHLY and CDR2 FYNNEI. V was cut by 8 bases and J by 4 bases, with 17 bases left in between. CDR3 length equals 14 residues. The CDR3 sequence: CASCGSFIGYGYTF. The CDR3 DNA reads TGTGCCAGCTGCGGGTCATTCATCGGCTATGGCTACACCTTC.

The chain is built from TRBV19 and TRBJ2-3; 9 bases align to TRBD2. V was pared by 10 bases and J by 1 base, with 6 bases of the junction left unmatched. Germline V gives CDR1 LNHDA, CDR2 SQIVND (reference sequence). This CDR3 has 14 amino acids. The DNA of the CDR3 is TGTGCCACCGCCTCTAGCGGGGGCACAGATACGCAGTATTTT. As protein: CATASSGGTDTQYF.

The genes are TRBV6-6 and TRBJ2-7, with D uncertain. The V gene's germline CDR1 is MNHNY and CDR2 SVGAGI (reference sequence). The V end was cut by 5 bases, the J end by 2 bases, with 13 bases between. The CDR3 has 14 amino acids. The CDR3 spells CASSPPPSAYEQYF. The CDR3 DNA follows: TGTGCCAGCAGTCCTCCTCCGTCCGCCTACGAGCAGTACTTC.

This clone was seen only once. This chain joins TRBV29-1 and TRBJ2-7, with 7 bases that match TRBD1. CDR1 and CDR2 (germline): SQVTM, ANQGSEA. The J segment lost 3 bases and the V segment lost 0 bases, leaving 5 bases of the junction unmatched. CDR3 size: 14 residues. The CDR3 here is CSVEEEAGGYEQYF. The CDR3 coding sequence is TGCAGCGTTGAAGAAGAGGCAGGGGGCTACGAGCAGTACTTC.

This clone was counted once. The chain has TRBV9 and TRBJ2-3; D is perhaps TRBD2 (5 bases). The CDR3 extends over 13 amino acids. Germline V gene sequence: CDR1 SGDLS, CDR2 YYNGEE. With 4 bases removed from V and 2 bases from J, the gap between germline ends came to 8 bases. CDR3 sequence: CASSTRFTDTQYF. As DNA, the CDR3 is TGTGCCAGCAGCACTAGGTTCACAGATACGCAGTATTTT. The complete variable domain, with remaining parts taken from reference TRBV9 and TRBJ2-3, reads DSGVTQTPKHLITATGQRVTLRCSPRSGDLSVYWYQQSLDQGLQFLIQYYNGEERAKGNILERFSAQQFPDLHSELNLSSLELGDSALYFCASSTRFTDTQYFGPGTRLTVL.

V and J are TRBV6-5 and TRBJ2-7; the D gene is possibly TRBD1 (6 bases). This CDR3 comprises 13 residues. Looked up from germline, CDR1 is MNHEY and CDR2 is SVGAGI. Trimming cost V 6 bases and J 2 bases, with 11 bases left between them. CDR3 sequence reads: CASRMDSAYEQYF. The CDR3, as DNA: TGTGCCAGCAGAATGGACAGTGCCTACGAGCAGTACTTC.

V usage is TRBV7-7 and J usage is TRBJ2-1; 7 bases are a match to TRBD2. CDR3 length: 14 residues. CDR1 is SSHAT and CDR2 is FNYEAQ in the germline V gene (reference sequence). With V trimmed by 5 bases and J by 9 bases, 10 bases remained unmatched. CDR3 amino acids: CASSVGLSGGEQFF. The CDR3 DNA reads as TGTGCCAGCAGCGTCGGACTGTCGGGGGGTGAGCAGTTCTTC.